The next 28 T cell receptor beta chains were all read from a single sample in a study of shared clonotypes between healthy human individuals. Only in-frame clones appear in the TCRdb table, and some are missing; sequencing was by immunoSEQ multiplex PCR. This sample has some 530,000 clones, with 70% to 85% found just once. The sequencing input was PBMCs. Receptors were obtained from a middle-aged woman in good health. Some clones in this sample may be carry-over from other donors' samples.

The chain carries TRBV28 and TRBJ1-5; a weak D match, TRBD1 (5 bases). The CDR3 length is 14 residues. V shed 5 bases and J shed 4 bases, with 12 bases lying between them. Germline CDR1 MDHEN, CDR2 SYDVKM. Written as DNA, the CDR3 is TGTGCCAGCAGTGGGGCCCTTGGGAATCAGCCCCAGCATTTT. Protein: CASSGALGNQPQHF.

The chain carries TRBV25-1 and TRBJ2-7; D may be TRBD1 (7 bases). Trimming removed 1 base at V and 2 bases at J, with 15 bases between. The germline V gene encodes CDR1 MGHDK and CDR2 SYGVNS. The CDR3 is 16 residues long. Here the CDR3 reads CASSESGGLKTYEQYF. DNA for the CDR3: TGTGCCAGCAGTGAATCAGGGGGGCTAAAAACCTACGAGCAGTACTTC.

The rearrangement links TRBV7-2 to TRBJ1-5; TRBD1 matches at 7 bases. The CDR3 loop spans 14 amino acids. After removal of 1 base from V and 7 bases from J, the junction contained 4 bases not matched to a gene. CDR1 is SGHTA and CDR2 is FQGNSA in the germline V gene. CDR3 nucleotide sequence: TGTGCCAGCAGCTTAGTGGCAGGGGGGCAGCCCCAGCATTTT. Translated: CASSLVAGGQPQHF.

The chain joins TRBV30 to TRBJ2-1, with D possibly TRBD2 on 6 matching bases. The CDR3 spans 14 residues. Germline assignment: CDR1 GTSNPN and CDR2 SVGIG (reference sequence). Trimming took off 6 bases at V and 3 bases at J, with 15 bases between the two ends. CDR3 sequence: CACGSGVSYNEQFF. CDR3 DNA: TGTGCCTGTGGCTCGGGAGTTAGCTACAATGAGCAGTTCTTC.

The chain couples TRBV5-1 to TRBJ2-5; 7 bases map to TRBD1. The CDR3 covers 15 residues. After removal of 4 bases from V and 3 bases from J, the junction contained 9 bases not matched to a gene. Germline CDR1 SGHRS, CDR2 YFSETQ. The CDR3 protein is CASSPLNGQEETQYF. The CDR3 region has the DNA TGCGCCAGCAGCCCCCTCAACGGACAGGAAGAGACCCAGTACTTC.

The rearrangement uses TRBV19 and TRBJ1-5; perhaps TRBD1 as D (6 bases). CDR3 length: 16 amino acids. Trimming stripped 7 bases from V and 3 bases from J, with 19 bases between. Germline CDR1 is LNHDA and CDR2 is SQIVND (reference sequence). CDR3: CASTGQSSLYNQPQHF. For the CDR3, the DNA is TGTGCCAGTACGGGACAATCGAGCTTATACAATCAGCCCCAGCATTTT. The full variable domain, rest sourced from reference TRBV19 and TRBJ1-5, is DGGITQSPKYLFRKEGQNVTLSCEQNLNHDAMYWYRQDPGQGLRLIYYSQIVNDFQKGDIAEGYSVSREKKESFPLTVTSAQKNPTAFYLCASTGQSSLYNQPQHFGDGTRLSIL.

V usage is TRBV10-3 and J usage is TRBJ1-5; possibly TRBD1 for D (5 bases). V was cut by 0 bases and J by 5 bases, with 17 bases left in between. The length of the CDR3 is 17 residues. Germline CDR1 reads ENHRY; CDR2 reads SYGVKD. CDR3 protein: CAISESQKWGGDQPQHF. For the CDR3, the DNA is TGTGCCATCAGTGAGTCCCAGAAGTGGGGGGGAGATCAGCCCCAGCATTTT.

J is TRBJ2-1 and V is TRBV27, with 14 bases fitting TRBD2. This CDR3 is built from 16 residues. CDR1 and CDR2 (germline): MNHEY, SMNVEV (reference sequence). V lost 5 bases, J lost 3 bases, and 3 bases stayed unmatched. CDR3 in DNA: TGTGCCAGCAGTCAGACTAGCGGGAGGGTCTACAATGAGCAGTTCTTC. Protein product: CASSQTSGRVYNEQFF.

This chain links TRBV2 with TRBJ1-1, with a weak D call TRBD1 (5 bases). The CDR3 is made up of 13 amino acids. Germline CDR1 and CDR2: SNHLY and FYNNEI. V lost 6 bases and J 1 base, leaving 9 bases between the germline ends. The CDR3 reads CASSIQENTEAFF. The DNA of the CDR3 is TGTGCCAGCAGCATACAGGAGAACACTGAAGCTTTCTTT.

In this sample, this clone turned up a few times. The rearrangement uses TRBV5-1 and TRBJ1-1, with D perhaps matching TRBD1 (5 bases). Germline values: CDR1 SGHRS, CDR2 YFSETQ. Trimming pared 4 bases from V and 4 bases from J, leaving 17 bases between. The CDR3 has 15 residues. The CDR3 DNA reads as TGCGCCAGCAGCCCAATACAGGTAGGACGCACTGAAGCTTTCTTT. Its protein is CASSPIQVGRTEAFF.

The chain uses TRBV6-6 and TRBJ1-2; no firm D call. V was pared by 7 bases and J by 4 bases, with 10 bases between. Germline CDR1 and CDR2: MNHNY and SVGAGI (reference sequence). This CDR3 has 12 amino acids. This CDR3 reads CASNGDAYGYTF. CDR3 DNA: TGTGCCAGCAATGGGGATGCCTATGGCTACACCTTC.

Concerning this clone itself: This sample also contains other DNA sequences that code for the same CDR3. V and J are TRBV19 and TRBJ1-1; tentatively, D is TRBD1 (5 bases). The CDR3 spans 13 residues. Germline assignment: CDR1 LNHDA and CDR2 SQIVND (reference sequence). The V end lost 3 bases, the J end lost 3 bases, and 8 bases lay between the germline ends. The CDR3 protein is CASSMGRDTEAFF. The CDR3 coding sequence is TGTGCCAGTAGTATGGGACGGGACACTGAAGCTTTCTTT.

This chain joins TRBV30 and TRBJ2-5, with D uncertain. The DNA end lines up better with TRBJ2-7; the J call may be wrong. The germline V gene encodes CDR1 GTSNPN and CDR2 SVGIG (reference sequence). CDR3 length equals 11 residues. CDR3 loop: CAWSVSYEQYF. CDR3 bases: TGTGCCTGGAGTGTCTCCTACGAGCAGTACTTC.

In its sample, this clone was seen once. The sample holds other DNA sequences that translate to the same CDR3. The genes are TRBV5-1 and TRBJ1-1, with TRBD1 as a possible D gene (5 bases). The CDR3 is 16 residues long. From germline, CDR1 is SGHRS and CDR2 YFSETQ. V gave up 1 base and J gave up 1 base, with 14 bases separating them. CDR3 DNA sequence: TGCGCCAGCAGCTTGACTGCCGGGACTGAGAACACTGAAGCTTTCTTT. Protein: CASSLTAGTENTEAFF.

This clone has a single count. The rearrangement joins TRBV5-6 to TRBJ2-5, with no clear D. Germline V CDR1 and CDR2: SGHDT, YYEEEE. The CDR3 loop spans 13 amino acids. V dropped 0 bases and J dropped 5 bases, with 8 bases sitting between them. Written as DNA, the CDR3 is TGTGCCAGCAGCTTGGCCCTCGGGGAGACCCAGTACTTC. This gives the protein CASSLALGETQYF. Together with reference TRBV5-6 and TRBJ2-5, the CDR3 gives the full variable domain: DAGVTQSPTHLIKTRGQQVTLRCSPKSGHDTVSWYQQALGQGPQFIFQYYEEEERQRGNFPDRFSGHQFPNYSSELNVNALLLGDSALYLCASSLALGETQYFGPGTRLLVL.

This clone was found many times. The V and J genes are TRBV2 and TRBJ1-2, with a weak D call TRBD1 (6 bases). The V gene's germline CDR1 is SNHLY and CDR2 FYNNEI. V was shortened by 10 bases and J by 4 bases, with 28 bases between the two germline ends. There are 17 residues in the CDR3. The CDR3 here is CAMLGGFSGQSLYGYTF. CDR3 sequence (DNA): TGTGCCATGCTCGGGGGATTTTCCGGACAGAGCCTCTATGGCTACACCTTC.

This chain links TRBV10-3 with TRBJ2-7, with D perhaps TRBD1 or TRBD2 (6 bases each). Trimming shortened V by 0 bases and J by 6 bases, and 12 bases separated the two germline ends. CDR3 length: 14 residues. Germline V CDR1 and CDR2: ENHRY, SYGVKD. Here the CDR3 reads CAISESRGQGEQYF. The DNA of the CDR3 is TGTGCCATCAGTGAGTCTCGGGGGCAGGGCGAGCAGTACTTC.

The CDR3: CASSPGHQSYGYTF. CDR3 coding DNA: TGTGCCAGTAGTCCCGGACACCAGAGTTATGGCTACACCTTC. This sequence joins TRBV19 and TRBJ1-2, with D tentatively TRBD1 (5 bases). The V gene's germline CDR1 is LNHDA and CDR2 SQIVND (reference sequence). V was cut by 5 bases and J by 5 bases, with 15 bases left in between. The CDR3 sequence is 14 residues long.

Regarding this clone: Within the sample, other DNA sequences also encode this same CDR3. The chain employs TRBV18 and TRBJ2-3, with D unresolved. Per the germline V gene, CDR1 is KGHSH and CDR2 is LQKENI. Trimming shortened V by 3 bases and J by 0 bases, and 10 bases separated the two germline ends. The CDR3 runs to 15 residues. This CDR3 is CASSPRDTSTDTQYF. For the CDR3, the DNA is TGTGCCAGCTCACCTCGTGACACTAGCACAGATACGCAGTATTTT.

In its sample, this clone was seen once. The chain links TRBV10-3 to TRBJ1-5; D not resolved. Per the germline V gene, CDR1 is ENHRY and CDR2 is SYGVKD. V was trimmed by 11 bases and J by 3 bases, leaving 17 bases between them. CDR3 length equals 14 residues. Here the CDR3 DNA reads TGTGCCGCCCGTGGAAGTCGCAACAATCAGCCCCAGCATTTT. Translated: CAARGSRNNQPQHF.

As regards this clone: A much larger clone differs by one base, so this may be a read error. This chain joins TRBV6-1 and TRBJ1-5; D ambiguous. Trimming cost V 1 base and J 6 bases, with 4 bases left between them. The CDR3 contains 12 residues. The germline V gene encodes CDR1 MNHNS and CDR2 SASEGT. The CDR3: CASSEGSQPQHF. As DNA, the CDR3 is TGTGCCAGCAGTGAAGGGAGTCAGCCCCAGCATTTT.

The genes are TRBV7-9 and TRBJ1-1; 7 bases are shared with TRBD1. The germline CDR1 and CDR2 sequences are SEHNR and FQNEAQ (reference sequence). This CDR3 region has 15 residues. V trimming: 5 bases; J trimming: 4 bases; junction bases outside the gene matches: 10. DNA of the CDR3: TGTGCCAGCAGCCGTTCTTTACAGGGGATCACTGAAGCTTTCTTT. It translates to CASSRSLQGITEAFF.

The genes are TRBV6-5 and TRBJ2-2, with D unresolved. Germline CDR1 and CDR2: MNHEY and SVGAGI. The CDR3 totals 13 residues. V lost 5 bases to trimming and J lost 1 base, with 5 bases between them. The CDR3 here is CASSALNTGELFF. For the CDR3, the DNA is TGTGCCAGCAGTGCCCTGAACACCGGGGAGCTGTTTTTT.

Comments on this clone: A far larger clone is one nucleotide away, so this likely arose from a read error. The CDR3 region has the DNA TGTGCCAGCAGTCCCCGGGACAGGGAGGCCGTCAAAAACATTCAGTACTTC. Its protein product is CASSPRDREAVKNIQYF. V gene TRBV27 combines with J gene TRBJ2-4; 9 nucleotides match TRBD1. Germline CDR1 MNHEY, CDR2 SMNVEV (reference sequence). This CDR3 contains 17 residues. Trimming at V came to 5 bases and at J to 3 bases, leaving 11 bases not matched to a gene.

The rearrangement links TRBV30 to TRBJ2-1; TRBD1 aligns across 8 bases. The CDR3 sequence is 13 residues long. CDR1 and CDR2 from the germline V gene are GTSNPN and SVGIG (reference sequence). Losses at the gene ends were 2 bases for V and 6 bases for J; bases not matched to a gene: 3. CDR3 amino acids: CAWSIGTGNEQFF. CDR3 DNA: TGTGCCTGGAGTATAGGGACAGGCAATGAGCAGTTCTTC.

In nucleotides, the CDR3 is TGTGCCAGCTCACTACGGACTAGCGGGGACCTATCGAGCACCGGGGAGCTGTTTTTT. Encoded protein: CASSLRTSGDLSSTGELFF. The V and J genes are TRBV18 and TRBJ2-2; TRBD2 matches 12 bases. Trimming removed 4 bases from V and 4 bases from J; junction bases left unmatched: 13. The CDR3 is 19 amino acids. In germline, CDR1 is KGHSH, CDR2 LQKENI. The full variable domain, completed using reference TRBV18 and TRBJ2-2, is NAGVMQNPRHLVRRRGQEARLRCSPMKGHSHVYWYRQLPEEGLKFMVYLQKENIIDESGMPKERFSAEFPKEGPSILRIQQVVRGDSAAYFCASSLRTSGDLSSTGELFFGEGSRLTVL.

The chain employs TRBV5-1 and TRBJ2-7, with D unclear. The CDR3 spans 15 residues. Germline V gives CDR1 SGHRS, CDR2 YFSETQ. The V and J ends lost 1 base and 0 bases respectively, with 11 bases between them. CDR3 in DNA: TGCGCCAGCAGCTTGCTACCTTCGAGCTCCTACGAGCAGTACTTC. It specifies CASSLLPSSSYEQYF.

V and J are TRBV19 and TRBJ2-2, with 7 bases that match TRBD2. The CDR3 consists of 12 residues. CDR1 and CDR2 (germline): LNHDA, SQIVND (reference sequence). Unmatched junction bases numbered 4, after V lost 10 bases and J lost 5 bases. The CDR3 DNA is TGTGCCACCAATAGCGGGACCGGGGAGCTGTTTTTT. Translating it yields CATNSGTGELFF.